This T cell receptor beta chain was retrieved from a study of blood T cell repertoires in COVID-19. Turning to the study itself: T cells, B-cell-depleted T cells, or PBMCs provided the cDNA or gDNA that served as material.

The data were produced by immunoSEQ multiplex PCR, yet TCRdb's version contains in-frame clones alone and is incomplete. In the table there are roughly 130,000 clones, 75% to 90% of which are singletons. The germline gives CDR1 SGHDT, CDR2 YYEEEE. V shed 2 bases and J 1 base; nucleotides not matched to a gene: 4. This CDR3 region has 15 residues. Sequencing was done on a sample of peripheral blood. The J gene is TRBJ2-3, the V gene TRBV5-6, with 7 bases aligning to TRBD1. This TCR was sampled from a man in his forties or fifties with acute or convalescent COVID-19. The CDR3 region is CASSLIGQGTDTQYF. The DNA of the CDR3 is TGTGCCAGCAGCTTAATCGGACAGGGCACAGATACGCAGTATTTT.